Sequencing of this TCR beta chain was carried out in a study of response to subunit inactivated influenza vaccine. Study findings and constraints: Each seasonal influenza vaccination, the authors suggested, recruits few new T cells.

This clonotype has more than one count but fewer than ten. The antigen is unknown. In TCRdb, the RT-PCR reads were re-called with MiXCR into one record per CDR3 protein. The repertoire holds roughly 630,000 distinct CDR3 sequences, with 12% to 15% as singletons. V trimming: 0 bases; J trimming: 8 bases; junction bases outside the gene matches: 12. The length of the CDR3 is 17 residues. Germline loops: CDR1 LGHNA, CDR2 YSLEER. This TCR derives from a man in his fifties who received an inactivated influenza vaccine. The J gene is TRBJ2-4, the V gene TRBV4-3, with 8 nucleotides matching TRBD2. This specimen consisted of PBMCs from blood, obtained around 15 days before vaccination. The DNA of the CDR3 is TGCGCCAGCAGCCAAGAACTTCTGCGGGGGGCGGGCTACATTCAGTACTTC. Its protein product is CASSQELLRGAGYIQYF.